This T cell receptor beta chain originates from a study of T-cell memory formation after mild COVID-19. Study-level results: Contracting CD8+ clones were enriched in EMRA, CD4+ mainly in CM and EM. The appearance of some responding clones in pre-infection memory suggested that cross-reactive memory joined.

Germline loops: CDR1 MNHEY, CDR2 SVGAGI. The CDR3 consists of 16 residues. Losses at the gene ends were 6 bases for V and 1 base for J; bases not matched to a gene: 8. Constant-segment primers were used for 5'RACE, and the resulting TCR alpha and TCR beta cDNA libraries carried sample barcodes and UMIs. TCRdb called the 5' RACE reads again in MiXCR, with one record for every CDR3 protein. Of about 13,000 distinct CDR3 sequences detected, approximately 12% appear once; the ten largest clones hold almost 50%. This clonotype was observed at least ten times. The antigen is undetermined. This TCR derives from an adult woman who had mild COVID-19 (a few samples of this study predate the infection). Cell type and time point are not known. The chain couples TRBV6-5 to TRBJ2-5; TRBD2 matches at 10 bases. The specimen was PBMCs or a T cell subset sorted from them (not recorded which). The CDR3 reads CASSPRAGGSQETQYF. CDR3 DNA: TGTGCCAGCAGCCCAAGAGCGGGGGGGAGCCAAGAGACCCAGTACTTC.